A selection of T cell receptor beta chains follows, all from one sample in a study of breast tumors, draining lymph nodes, adjacent tissues. TCRdb called the multiplex PCR reads again in MiXCR, with one record for every CDR3 protein. The sample contains approximately 210,000 distinct CDR3 sequences, less than 40% of which appear only once. The sample comprised axillary lymph node tissue. The receptors stem from a female donor with breast cancer. Some clones in this sample may be carry-over from other donors' samples. CDR3s include the opening cysteine and the closing phenylalanine or tryptophan. Clone size is given for some rows only: seen once, a few or many times, or a class if the clone is expanded.

size	V	J	CDR3
-	TRBV5-5	TRBJ2-7	CASSSGTRGFEQYF
-	TRBV10-3	TRBJ2-1	CAISDLGQGLNEQFF
few	TRBV6-5	TRBJ2-2	CASSHSNPGQTTGELFF
-	TRBV15	TRBJ1-3	CATNQGLETPYF
few	TRBV19	TRBJ2-5	CASSSRDRGLPETQYF
-	TRBV2	TRBJ1-2	CASSEGTGYTF
many	TRBV20-1	TRBJ2-3	CSARVRQGLPDTQYF
many	TRBV20-1	TRBJ2-1	CSARVPGQPGQFF
-	TRBV6-1	TRBJ1-3	CASSEAGDTIYF
-	TRBV3-1	TRBJ2-1	CASSVSSGRNEQFF
many	TRBV7-9	TRBJ2-3	CASSLDTVHTDTQYF
few	TRBV20-1	TRBJ2-4	CSATELAGGPSAKNIQYF
many	TRBV11-3	TRBJ2-3	CASSLTSGRDTQYF
-	TRBV6-5	TRBJ1-2	CASSYFQGYGYTF
once	TRBV7-3	TRBJ1-3	CASSPSGTGDGNTIYF
-	TRBV7-8	TRBJ1-5	CASSPRLAGGGNQPQHF
-	TRBV7-9	TRBJ2-2	CASSTGLAGWTGELFF
many	TRBV5-1	TRBJ2-7	CASSLEASLGEQYF
many	TRBV29-1	TRBJ2-5	CSGGLAAQETQYF
-	TRBV18	TRBJ1-3	CASSQQRTADSGNTIYF
many	TRBV7-2	TRBJ2-1	CASSAPEGDEQFF
many	TRBV19	TRBJ1-6	CASSARGDSPLHF
many	TRBV6-6	TRBJ1-4	CASRSEKLFF
once	TRBV7-7	TRBJ1-6	CASSPTQRGARANSPLHF
many	TRBV11-3	TRBJ1-6	CASSLAGNNSPLHF
many	TRBV6-5	TRBJ2-6	CASSSFGVSSGANVLTF
many	TRBV3-1	TRBJ2-3	CASSPDKTPDTQYF
many	TRBV7-7	TRBJ2-5	CASSLRQGRVETQYF
many	TRBV20-1	TRBJ1-2	CSANSNYGYTF
-	TRBV7-9	TRBJ1-6	CASSFAGTGDNSPLHF
few	TRBV5-8	TRBJ2-1	CAIEAGTGAYNEQFF
once	TRBV20-1	TRBJ2-1	CSARDLASAYNEQFF
-	TRBV7-2	TRBJ1-1	CASSIRTGNTEAFF
-	TRBV11-3	TRBJ2-3	CASSFAGGAADTQYF
-	TRBV20-1	TRBJ1-2	CSARDRVNHGYTF
many	TRBV18	TRBJ1-2	CASSPLAGAYNYGYTF
-	TRBV10-2	TRBJ2-7	CASSGADEQYF
-	TRBV6-2/TRBV6-3	TRBJ2-7	CASSPPGLAAYEQYF
-	TRBV12-3/TRBV12-4	TRBJ2-1	CASSPLGLAGVTRSYNEQFF
-	TRBV15	TRBJ1-6	CATSRATLNNSPLHF
many	TRBV4-1	TRBJ2-3	CASSQTLVTDTQYF
many	TRBV7-2	TRBJ1-5	CASSFWSNQPQHF
many	TRBV5-6	TRBJ2-2	CASSWGGRGVNTGELFF
many	TRBV11-2	TRBJ2-7	CASSPSGLPYEQYF
many	TRBV7-2	TRBJ1-3	CASSWDGSSGNTIYF
once	TRBV5-6	TRBJ1-1	CASSLTRQGEAFF
-	TRBV20-1	TRBJ1-1	CSARGRQGNTEAFF
-	TRBV7-2	-	CASSRRTSGSFLSSYEQYF